The 32 T cell receptor beta chains reported below all come from one sample, sequenced in a study of shared clonotypes between healthy human individuals. TCRdb's copy holds only in-frame clones and misses some; the assay was immunoSEQ multiplex PCR. The repertoire holds millions of clones, with approximately 93% as singletons. The sequenced sample consisted of naive CD4+ T cells from PBMCs. The subset denotes: CD45RA+ positively selected. Every receptor here comes from a man aged 18 to 35 in good health. Some clones in this sample may be carry-over from other donors' samples.

CDR3 amino acids: CASSPRQAGGGQETQYF. CDR3 in DNA: TGTGCCAGCAGTCCTAGGCAGGCTGGGGGTGGCCAAGAGACCCAGTACTTC. The chain carries TRBV5-4 and TRBJ2-5; D is tentatively TRBD1 or TRBD2 (5 bases each). The CDR3 spans 17 residues. Germline V lookup: CDR1 SGHNT, CDR2 YYREEE (reference sequence). Trimming stripped 5 bases from V and 1 base from J, with 21 bases between.

This chain joins TRBV5-1 and TRBJ1-5, with D perhaps matching TRBD1 (5 bases). Germline V gives CDR1 SGHRS, CDR2 YFSETQ. CDR3 length: 15 residues. V was shortened by 4 bases and J by 1 base, with 12 bases between the two germline ends. The CDR3 DNA reads as TGCGCCAGCAGCGCGGGGGATTTGAGCAATCAGCCCCAGCATTTT. This gives the protein CASSAGDLSNQPQHF.

The CDR3 spells CASSLTTGGVLYF. CDR3 DNA: TGTGCCAGCAGCTTAACGACAGGGGGCGTTTTGTATTTT. The chain recombines TRBV7-3 with TRBJ2-3; 10 nucleotides line up with TRBD1. Trimming removed 0 bases from V and 14 bases from J; junction bases left unmatched: 5. CDR3 size: 13 residues. Germline CDR1 is SGHTA and CDR2 is FQGTGA.

The chain uses TRBV28 and TRBJ2-4; D may match TRBD1 or TRBD2 (5 bases each). Germline V gene data show CDR1 as MDHEN and CDR2 as SYDVKM. There are 15 residues in the CDR3. Deletions cut 3 bases from V and 3 bases from J, with 12 bases between. CDR3 nucleotides: TGTGCCAGCAGTTTGACTGAGAGGGGCAAAAACATTCAGTACTTC. Translation gives CASSLTERGKNIQYF.

This sequence joins TRBV28 and TRBJ2-1; 10 nucleotides agree with TRBD2. Germline trimming cut 5 bases from V and 4 bases from J; bases unmatched to any gene: 8. CDR3 length equals 16 residues. Germline values: CDR1 MDHEN, CDR2 SYDVKM. The CDR3 loop reads CASSTRTSGDYNEQFF. DNA of the CDR3: TGTGCCAGCAGTACACGGACTAGCGGAGATTACAATGAGCAGTTCTTC.

This clone was counted once. The sample carries other DNA sequences with the same CDR3. V gene TRBV5-4 combines with J gene TRBJ2-7, with D perhaps assigned TRBD1 or TRBD2 (5 bases each). The germline CDR1 and CDR2 sequences are SGHNT and YYREEE (reference sequence). Trimming removed 4 bases at V and 1 base at J, with 12 bases between. This CDR3 is 14 amino acids long. This CDR3 reads CASSPRDRSYEQYF. The CDR3 bases are TGTGCCAGCAGCCCCCGGGACCGATCCTACGAGCAGTACTTC.

This clone is a singleton in its sample. At the DNA level, this CDR3 is encoded by other sequences in the same sample as well. The chain links TRBV5-1 to TRBJ1-4; D is perhaps TRBD1 (6 bases). The CDR3 covers 14 residues. Germline CDR1 and CDR2: SGHRS and YFSETQ. V lost 0 bases and J 6 bases, leaving 9 bases between the germline ends. The CDR3 region is CASSLGGADEKLFF. CDR3 coding DNA: TGCGCCAGCAGCTTGGGGGGGGCCGATGAAAAACTGTTTTTT.

The CDR3, as DNA: TGTGCCAGCACCCTAATAGCGGGAGCGTACGAGCAGTACTTC. This translates into CASTLIAGAYEQYF. The rearrangement uses TRBV7-2 and TRBJ2-7, with 9 bases that match TRBD2. J gave up 4 bases and V 7 bases, and 8 bases lay outside the gene matches. The germline V gene encodes CDR1 SGHTA and CDR2 FQGNSA. This CDR3 contains 14 residues.

V is TRBV25-1 and J is TRBJ2-3; D may be TRBD2 (6 bases). CDR1 and CDR2 from the germline V gene are MGHDK and SYGVNS. CDR3 length: 17 amino acids. The V end was cut by 4 bases, the J end by 0 bases, with 17 bases between. The CDR3 spells CASSAPTRRESTDTQYF. CDR3 DNA sequence: TGTGCCAGCAGTGCACCCACTCGGAGGGAAAGCACAGATACGCAGTATTTT.

The genes are TRBV9 and TRBJ1-4; 11 bases map to TRBD1. The length of the CDR3 is 17 residues. Trimming took 3 bases from V and 4 from J; bases not matched to a gene: 8. The germline CDR1 and CDR2 sequences are SGDLS and YYNGEE. For the CDR3, the DNA is TGTGCCAGCAGCGCAACGCAAGGGACAGGGGGTAATGAAAAACTGTTTTTT. Translated: CASSATQGTGGNEKLFF. Drawing the rest from reference TRBV9 and TRBJ1-4, the complete variable domain is DSGVTQTPKHLITATGQRVTLRCSPRSGDLSVYWYQQSLDQGLQFLIQYYNGEERAKGNILERFSAQQFPDLHSELNLSSLELGDSALYFCASSATQGTGGNEKLFFGSGTQLSVL.

The chain employs TRBV28 and TRBJ2-3; D call uncertain. Germline CDR1 and CDR2: MDHEN and SYDVKM. The CDR3 covers 15 residues. V gave up 6 bases and J gave up 0 bases, with 13 bases separating them. The CDR3: CASSPPTASTDTQYF. Written as DNA, the CDR3 is TGTGCCAGCAGCCCCCCTACCGCTAGCACAGATACGCAGTATTTT.

The chain is built from TRBV28 and TRBJ1-2; TRBD1 matches 7 bases. From germline, CDR1 is MDHEN and CDR2 SYDVKM. Unmatched junction bases numbered 14, after V lost 6 bases and J lost 4 bases. The CDR3 length is 16 residues. The CDR3 spells CASSPTVGGRGYGYTF. In DNA form, the CDR3 reads TGTGCCAGCAGCCCAACTGTAGGGGGCCGGGGCTATGGCTACACCTTC.

This clone was seen a few times. The chain carries TRBV7-2 and TRBJ1-1; TRBD1 is a possible D gene (5 bases). CDR3 length: 15 residues. Deletions cut 4 bases from V and 0 bases from J, with 12 bases between. The germline gives CDR1 SGHTA, CDR2 FQGNSA. The CDR3 DNA follows: TGTGCCAGCAGCTCACCCGGGGCCGTGAACACTGAAGCTTTCTTT. This encodes CASSSPGAVNTEAFF.

This chain connects TRBV5-1 to TRBJ2-5; a weak D match, TRBD2 (6 bases). Trimming took off 5 bases at V and 4 bases at J, with 18 bases between the two ends. The CDR3 has 15 amino acids. CDR1 and CDR2 from the germline V gene are SGHRS and YFSETQ. The CDR3 DNA reads TGCGCCAGCAGGGGCGGGGTGTCGCAGGGAGAGACCCAGTACTTC. This gives the protein CASRGGVSQGETQYF.

The rearrangement uses TRBV19 and TRBJ2-1; no firm D call. The V end was cut by 8 bases, the J end by 8 bases, with 13 bases between. The CDR3 has 12 amino acids. Germline V lookup: CDR1 LNHDA, CDR2 SQIVND (reference sequence). The DNA for the CDR3 is TGTGCCAGTCGGACCTCTCTCTATGAGCAGTTCTTC. This codes for CASRTSLYEQFF.

The chain uses TRBV11-2 and TRBJ2-3; 8 positions match TRBD2. CDR3 length equals 16 residues. Germline trimming cut 2 bases from V and 2 bases from J; bases unmatched to any gene: 6. Germline V CDR1 and CDR2: SGHAT, FQNNGV. CDR3 sequence: CASSLLAGHDTDTQYF. Here the CDR3 DNA reads TGTGCCAGCAGCTTATTAGCGGGACATGACACAGATACGCAGTATTTT.

In this sample, this clone turned up once. V is TRBV19 and J is TRBJ2-3; D is uncertain. Trimming stripped 4 bases from V and 0 bases from J, with 11 bases between. CDR3 length: 15 residues. The germline V gene encodes CDR1 LNHDA and CDR2 SQIVND (reference sequence). The CDR3 DNA reads as TGTGCCAGTAGTAAAGGTCCTACTAGCACAGATACGCAGTATTTT. Residues: CASSKGPTSTDTQYF. The full variable domain, rest sourced from reference TRBV19 and TRBJ2-3, is DGGITQSPKYLFRKEGQNVTLSCEQNLNHDAMYWYRQDPGQGLRLIYYSQIVNDFQKGDIAEGYSVSREKKESFPLTVTSAQKNPTAFYLCASSKGPTSTDTQYFGPGTRLTVL.

V is TRBV6-6 and J is TRBJ2-5; weak D call: TRBD2 (6 bases). The ends were cut back, 2 bases at V and 1 base at J, with 11 bases in the middle. Germline V CDR1 and CDR2: MNHNY, SVGAGI (reference sequence). This CDR3 region has 15 residues. The CDR3 spells CASSYPGDPQETQYF. In DNA, the CDR3 is TGTGCCAGCAGTTACCCGGGAGACCCCCAAGAGACCCAGTACTTC.

Of note for this clone: This sample also contains other DNA sequences that code for the same CDR3. The rearrangement joins TRBV15 to TRBJ1-2; D is ambiguous. The V end was cut by 3 bases, the J end by 2 bases, with 4 bases between. The CDR3 consists of 12 residues. Germline-derived CDR1 and CDR2 are LNHNV and YYDKDF (reference sequence). The CDR3 region is CATSRANYGYTF. The CDR3 nucleotides are TGTGCCACCAGCAGGGCAAACTATGGCTACACCTTC.

To note about this clone: Distinct nucleotide sequences in the sample also encode this CDR3. The CDR3 coding sequence is TGTGCCAGCAGCTTGGGGACAGGGGACTCCTACGAGCAGTACTTC. Translating it yields CASSLGTGDSYEQYF. This rearrangement joins TRBV5-4 to TRBJ2-7; TRBD1 matches at 9 bases. Trimming cost V 0 bases and J 0 bases; bases outside gene matches: 1. Germline loops: CDR1 SGHNT, CDR2 YYREEE (reference sequence). This CDR3 contains 15 residues. The variable domain in full, completed from reference TRBV5-4 and TRBJ2-7, reads ETGVTQSPTHLIKTRGQQVTLRCSSQSGHNTVSWYQQALGQGPQFIFQYYREEENGRGNFPPRFSGLQFPNYSSELNVNALELDDSALYLCASSLGTGDSYEQYFGPGTRLTVT.

The V call is TRBV4-3, the J call TRBJ2-7; no reliable D call. V was shortened by 0 bases and J by 3 bases, with 6 bases between the two germline ends. This CDR3 is 13 amino acids long. The germline gives CDR1 LGHNA, CDR2 YSLEER. The CDR3 protein is CASSQERHYEQYF. The CDR3 DNA is TGCGCCAGCAGCCAAGAGCGGCACTACGAGCAGTACTTC.

J is TRBJ1-5 and V is TRBV27; D remains ambiguous. CDR3 size: 13 residues. Between the trimmed V and J ends, which lost 2 bases and 2 bases, there was a span of 4 bases. Per the germline V gene, CDR1 is MNHEY and CDR2 is SMNVEV (reference sequence). The CDR3 region is CASSLRRNQPQHF. CDR3 DNA sequence: TGTGCCAGCAGTTTACGACGCAATCAGCCCCAGCATTTT.

This chain connects TRBV28 to TRBJ1-4, with 7 bases aligning to TRBD1. V gave up 6 bases and J gave up 7 bases; unmatched junction bases: 8. CDR1 and CDR2 (germline): MDHEN, SYDVKM. This CDR3 contains 14 residues. The CDR3 DNA reads TGTGCCAGCAGCCTAAACGGACAGGTTGAAAAACTGTTTTTT. It yields the protein CASSLNGQVEKLFF.

The V call is TRBV6-1, the J call TRBJ2-3; the match to TRBD1 covers 11 bases. V dropped 4 bases and J dropped 8; count of bases not matched to a gene: 8. This CDR3 has 15 amino acids. CDR1 is MNHNS, CDR2 SASEGT, per germline. CDR3 region: CASSVGTGGFSTQYF. CDR3 sequence (DNA): TGTGCCAGCAGTGTTGGGACAGGGGGGTTTTCTACGCAGTATTTT.

The chain recombines TRBV7-9 with TRBJ2-5, with D uncertain. Between the trimmed V and J ends, which lost 2 bases and 5 bases, there was a span of 15 bases. Per germline, CDR1 SEHNR and CDR2 FQNEAQ (reference sequence). The CDR3 is made up of 15 amino acids. CDR3: CASSLILGQRETQYF. CDR3 nucleotides: TGTGCCAGCAGCTTAATTTTAGGGCAGAGGGAGACCCAGTACTTC.

This rearrangement joins TRBV18 to TRBJ2-7; D unclear. The CDR3 is 14 residues long. Germline loops: CDR1 KGHSH, CDR2 LQKENI. V shed 6 bases and J shed 0 bases, with 12 bases lying between them. This chain's CDR3 is CASSSTTNSYEQYF. The CDR3 coding sequence is TGTGCCAGCTCCTCGACAACGAACTCCTACGAGCAGTACTTC.

The rearrangement links TRBV5-1 to TRBJ1-1, with 9 bases fitting TRBD1. The CDR3 contains 17 residues. Germline CDR1 SGHRS, CDR2 YFSETQ. V shed 4 bases and J 2 bases; nucleotides not matched to a gene: 12. CDR3 bases: TGCGCCAGCAGCAAAAGAATAAGACAGGGGGACAACACTGAAGCTTTCTTT. This encodes CASSKRIRQGDNTEAFF.

V usage is TRBV4-1 and J usage is TRBJ2-7; 10 positions match TRBD2. The CDR3 loop spans 16 amino acids. The germline CDR1 and CDR2 sequences are MGHRA and YSYEKL. Unmatched junction bases numbered 8, after V lost 2 bases and J lost 4 bases. In DNA, the CDR3 is TGCGCCAGCAGCCAATCTGGGGCTAGCGGGAGTTACGAGCAGTACTTC. It encodes CASSQSGASGSYEQYF.

A single count supports this clone. The chain is built from TRBV2 and TRBJ2-7; 9 nucleotides align to TRBD2. V lost 6 bases and J lost 3; bases outside the gene matches: 6. The germline gives CDR1 SNHLY, CDR2 FYNNEI. The CDR3 loop spans 14 amino acids. CDR3: CASSPVRGGYEQYF. CDR3 DNA: TGTGCCAGCAGCCCTGTGCGGGGGGGCTACGAGCAGTACTTC.

J is TRBJ2-3 and V is TRBV28; 8 nucleotides align to TRBD1. Per the germline V gene, CDR1 is MDHEN and CDR2 is SYDVKM. With V trimmed by 11 bases and J by 5 bases, 6 bases remained unmatched. This CDR3 region has 12 residues. The CDR3 DNA sequence: TGTGCCGGTCAGGGGGCCGGAGATACGCAGTATTTT. It encodes CAGQGAGDTQYF.

The chain recombines TRBV5-6 with TRBJ2-7; 7 bases are shared with TRBD1. CDR1 is SGHDT and CDR2 is YYEEEE in the germline V gene. The CDR3 has 15 residues. The V and J ends lost 4 bases and 0 bases, in that order; junction bases with no gene match: 7. CDR3: CASSRRDRDSYEQYF. The DNA of the CDR3 is TGTGCCAGCAGCCGACGGGACAGAGACTCCTACGAGCAGTACTTC.

This sequence joins TRBV7-9 and TRBJ1-4; D unclear. V was pared by 5 bases and J by 0 bases, with 7 bases between. The CDR3 is 14 residues long. The V gene's germline CDR1 is SEHNR and CDR2 FQNEAQ (reference sequence). The CDR3 here is CASSRASTNEKLFF. In nucleotides, the CDR3 is TGTGCCAGCAGCCGGGCCTCAACTAATGAAAAACTGTTTTTT.